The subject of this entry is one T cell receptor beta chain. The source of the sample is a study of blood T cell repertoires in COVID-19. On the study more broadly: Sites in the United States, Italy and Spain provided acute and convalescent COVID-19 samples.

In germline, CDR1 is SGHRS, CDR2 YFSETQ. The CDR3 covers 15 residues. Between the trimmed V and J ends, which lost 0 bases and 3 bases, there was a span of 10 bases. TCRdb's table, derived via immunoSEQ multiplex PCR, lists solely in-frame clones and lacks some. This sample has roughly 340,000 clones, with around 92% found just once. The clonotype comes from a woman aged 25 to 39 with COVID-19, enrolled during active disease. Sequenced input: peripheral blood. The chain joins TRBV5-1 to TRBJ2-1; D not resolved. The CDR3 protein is CASSLGQNIYNEQFF. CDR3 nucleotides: TGCGCCAGCAGCTTGGGGCAGAATATCTACAATGAGCAGTTCTTC.